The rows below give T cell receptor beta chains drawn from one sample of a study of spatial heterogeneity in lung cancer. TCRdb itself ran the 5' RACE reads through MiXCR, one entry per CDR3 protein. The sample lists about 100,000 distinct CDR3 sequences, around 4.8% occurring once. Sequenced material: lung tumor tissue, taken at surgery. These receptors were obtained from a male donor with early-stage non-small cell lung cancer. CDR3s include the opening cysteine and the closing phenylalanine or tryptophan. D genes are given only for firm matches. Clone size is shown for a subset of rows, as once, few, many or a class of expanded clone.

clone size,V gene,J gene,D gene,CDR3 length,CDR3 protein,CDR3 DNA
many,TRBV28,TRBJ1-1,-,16,CASSMPWGVLNTEAFF,TGTGCCAGCAGCATGCCTTGGGGGGTCTTGAACACTGAAGCTTTCTTT
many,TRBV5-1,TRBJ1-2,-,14,CASSPTGSDYGYTF,TGCGCCAGCAGCCCTACAGGGTCCGACTATGGCTACACCTTC
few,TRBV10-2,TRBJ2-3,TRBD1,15,CASRLGTGSTDTQYF,TGCGCCAGCAGATTAGGGACAGGGAGCACAGATACGCAGTATTTT
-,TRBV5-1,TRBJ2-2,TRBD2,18,CASKTPGLAGGPTGELFF,TGCGCCAGCAAAACTCCGGGACTAGCGGGAGGGCCCACCGGGGAGCTGTTTTTT
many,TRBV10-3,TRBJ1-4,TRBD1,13,CAIRGGLTEKLFF,TGTGCCATCAGAGGGGGCTTAACTGAAAAACTGTTTTTT
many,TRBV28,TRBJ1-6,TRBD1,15,CASSYRGSYNSPLHF,TGTGCCAGCAGTTACAGGGGGTCCTATAATTCACCCCTCCACTTT
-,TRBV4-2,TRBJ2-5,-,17,CASSQSTSRGARETQYF,TGTGCCAGCAGCCAATCAACCTCCCGGGGGGCGCGAGAGACCCAGTACTTC
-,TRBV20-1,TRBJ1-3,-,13,CSGGPNSGNTIYF,TGCAGTGGGGGACCGAACTCTGGAAACACCATATATTTT
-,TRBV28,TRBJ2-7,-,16,CASSLRGNPWDYEQYF,TGTGCCAGCAGTTTGCGGGGCAATCCGTGGGACTACGAGCAGTACTTC
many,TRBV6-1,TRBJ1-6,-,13,CASSPDGNSPLHF,TGTGCCAGCAGCCCGGACGGGAATTCACCCCTCCACTTT
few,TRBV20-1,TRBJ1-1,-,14,CSARTGRSNTEAFF,TGCAGTGCTAGAACTGGACGGTCGAACACTGAAGCTTTCTTT
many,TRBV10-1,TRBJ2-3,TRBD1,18,CASSEGHGWTGDTDTQYF,TGCGCCAGCAGTGAAGGCCACGGGTGGACAGGGGATACAGATACGCAGTATTTT
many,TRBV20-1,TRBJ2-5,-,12,CSFNTGKETQYF,TGCAGCTTCAATACAGGAAAAGAGACCCAGTACTTC
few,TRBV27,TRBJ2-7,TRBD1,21,CASSYPRLVSTEGAGRYEQYF,TGTGCCAGCAGTTACCCCCGGCTAGTTTCGACCGAGGGGGCTGGTCGCTACGAGCAGTACTTC
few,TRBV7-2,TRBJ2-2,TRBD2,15,CASSYSSGKTGELFF,TGTGCCAGCAGCTATTCTAGCGGGAAGACCGGGGAGCTGTTTTTT
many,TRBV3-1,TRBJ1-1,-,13,CASSRKDRVEAFF,TGTGCCAGCAGCCGAAAGGATAGGGTCGAAGCTTTCTTT
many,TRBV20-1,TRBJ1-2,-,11,CSAIRGYGYTF,TGCAGTGCTATCAGGGGCTATGGCTACACCTTC
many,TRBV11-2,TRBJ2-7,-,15,CASSFEGLVFYEQYF,TGTGCCAGCAGCTTTGAAGGCTTAGTGTTCTACGAGCAGTACTTC
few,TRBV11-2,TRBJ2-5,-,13,CASSPGYGETQYF,TGTGCCAGCAGCCCGGGGTACGGGGAGACCCAGTACTTC
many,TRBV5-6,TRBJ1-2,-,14,CASSFGRGVSGYTF,TGTGCCAGCAGCTTTGGCCGGGGAGTAAGTGGCTACACCTTC
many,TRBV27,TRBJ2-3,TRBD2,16,CASSLSRTSGTDTQYF,TGTGCCAGCAGTTTATCGCGGACTAGCGGCACAGATACGCAGTATTTT
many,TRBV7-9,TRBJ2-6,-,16,CASRSDLGAGANVLTF,TGTGCCAGCAGATCCGACTTAGGAGCCGGGGCCAACGTCCTGACTTTC
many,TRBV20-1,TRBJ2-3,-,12,CSASPGGPEEYF,TGCAGTGCTAGTCCCGGGGGGCCGGAAGAGTATTTT
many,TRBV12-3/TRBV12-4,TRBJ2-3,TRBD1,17,CASSLSTGTVQRDVQYF,TGTGCCAGCAGTTTGTCAACCGGGACAGTCCAGCGCGACGTACAGTATTTT
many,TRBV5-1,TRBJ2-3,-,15,CASSLQGVSTDTQYF,TGCGCCAGCAGCTTACAGGGAGTCAGCACAGATACGCAGTATTTT
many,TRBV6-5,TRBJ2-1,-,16,CASSYMRADSYNEQFF,TGTGCCAGCAGTTACATGCGGGCCGACTCCTACAATGAGCAGTTCTTC
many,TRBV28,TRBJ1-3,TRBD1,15,CASTPTGGSGNTIYF,TGTGCCAGCACCCCAACAGGGGGCTCTGGAAACACCATATATTTT
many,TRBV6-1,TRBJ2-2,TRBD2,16,CASSASSGEVTGELFF,TGTGCCAGCAGTGCTTCTAGCGGGGAAGTCACCGGGGAGCTGTTTTTT
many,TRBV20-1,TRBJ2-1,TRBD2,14,CSAAGDSGSSEQFF,TGCAGTGCCGCCGGAGATAGCGGGAGCTCCGAGCAGTTCTTC
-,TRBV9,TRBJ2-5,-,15,CASSPWTGSGETQYF,TGTGCCAGCAGCCCCTGGACGGGATCCGGGGAGACCCAGTACTTC
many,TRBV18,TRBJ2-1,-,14,CASSQAGGEDEQFF,TGTGCCAGCTCACAGGCAGGTGGGGAGGATGAGCAGTTCTTC
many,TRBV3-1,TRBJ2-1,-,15,CASSQESRPYNEQFF,TGTGCCAGCAGCCAAGAATCCAGGCCCTACAATGAGCAGTTCTTC
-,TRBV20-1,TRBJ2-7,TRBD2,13,CSARLAGVERQYF,TGCAGTGCTCGACTAGCGGGAGTGGAACGGCAGTACTTC
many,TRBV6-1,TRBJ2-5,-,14,CASSKYGAEETQYF,TGTGCCAGCAGCAAGTACGGAGCGGAAGAGACCCAGTACTTC
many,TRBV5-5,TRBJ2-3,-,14,CASSFGLGTDTQYF,TGTGCCAGCAGCTTTGGTCTGGGCACAGATACGCAGTATTTT
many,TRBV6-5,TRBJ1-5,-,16,CASSYTPPDSNQPQHF,TGTGCCAGCAGTTACACACCCCCCGATAGCAATCAGCCCCAGCATTTT
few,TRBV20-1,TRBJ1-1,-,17,CSARDRIWAGRNTEAFF,TGCAGTGCTAGAGATCGTATCTGGGCAGGGAGGAACACTGAAGCTTTCTTT
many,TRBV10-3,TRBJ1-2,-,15,CAISESTQQAYGYTF,TGTGCCATCAGTGAGTCGACTCAACAGGCATATGGCTACACCTTC
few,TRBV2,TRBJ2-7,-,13,CASSHRELYEQYF,TGTGCCAGCAGCCACAGGGAATTATACGAGCAGTACTTC
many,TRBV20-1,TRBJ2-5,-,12,CSASPALETQYF,TGCAGTGCTAGCCCAGCATTAGAGACCCAGTACTTC
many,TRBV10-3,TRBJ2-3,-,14,CAISEESQQATQYF,TGTGCCATCAGTGAGGAGTCCCAGCAGGCTACGCAGTATTTT
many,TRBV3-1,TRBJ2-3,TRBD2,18,CASSQREGLAGGTDTQYF,TGTGCCAGCAGCCAACGCGAGGGACTAGCGGGAGGGACAGATACGCAGTATTTT
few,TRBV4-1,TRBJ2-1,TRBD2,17,CASSQEGGGKTYNEQFF,TGCGCCAGCAGCCAAGAAGGCGGGGGTAAAACCTACAATGAGCAGTTCTTC
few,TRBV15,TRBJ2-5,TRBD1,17,CATSRDRGTANQETQYF,TGTGCCACCAGCAGAGATCGAGGGACAGCAAACCAAGAGACCCAGTACTTC
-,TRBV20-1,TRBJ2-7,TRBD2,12,CSATREAAEQYF,TGCAGTGCTACGCGGGAGGCCGCCGAGCAGTACTTC
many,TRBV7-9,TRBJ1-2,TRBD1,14,CASSLAGGLHGYTF,TGTGCCAGCAGCTTGGCAGGGGGCCTGCATGGCTACACCTTC
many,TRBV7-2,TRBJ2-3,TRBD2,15,CASSLSSGSSDTQYF,TGTGCCAGCAGCTTATCTAGCGGGAGTTCAGATACGCAGTATTTT
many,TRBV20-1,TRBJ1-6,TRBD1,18,CSVKTGTGGELGDSPLHF,TGCAGTGTCAAGACCGGGACAGGGGGCGAATTAGGCGATTCACCCCTCCACTTT
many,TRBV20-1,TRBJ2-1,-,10,CSALYNEQFF,TGCAGTGCACTGTACAATGAGCAGTTCTTC
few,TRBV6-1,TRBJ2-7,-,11,CASSETYEQYF,TGTGCCAGCAGTGAAACCTACGAGCAGTACTTC
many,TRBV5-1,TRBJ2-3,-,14,CASSLAAETDTQYF,TGCGCCAGCAGCTTGGCGGCGGAGACAGATACGCAGTATTTT
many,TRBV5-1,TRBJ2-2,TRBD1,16,CASSLRTGVNTGELFF,TGCGCCAGCAGCCTCAGGACAGGGGTGAACACCGGGGAGCTGTTTTTT
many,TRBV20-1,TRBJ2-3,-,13,CSLRSGSTDTQYF,TGCAGTTTAAGAAGCGGGAGCACAGATACGCAGTATTTT